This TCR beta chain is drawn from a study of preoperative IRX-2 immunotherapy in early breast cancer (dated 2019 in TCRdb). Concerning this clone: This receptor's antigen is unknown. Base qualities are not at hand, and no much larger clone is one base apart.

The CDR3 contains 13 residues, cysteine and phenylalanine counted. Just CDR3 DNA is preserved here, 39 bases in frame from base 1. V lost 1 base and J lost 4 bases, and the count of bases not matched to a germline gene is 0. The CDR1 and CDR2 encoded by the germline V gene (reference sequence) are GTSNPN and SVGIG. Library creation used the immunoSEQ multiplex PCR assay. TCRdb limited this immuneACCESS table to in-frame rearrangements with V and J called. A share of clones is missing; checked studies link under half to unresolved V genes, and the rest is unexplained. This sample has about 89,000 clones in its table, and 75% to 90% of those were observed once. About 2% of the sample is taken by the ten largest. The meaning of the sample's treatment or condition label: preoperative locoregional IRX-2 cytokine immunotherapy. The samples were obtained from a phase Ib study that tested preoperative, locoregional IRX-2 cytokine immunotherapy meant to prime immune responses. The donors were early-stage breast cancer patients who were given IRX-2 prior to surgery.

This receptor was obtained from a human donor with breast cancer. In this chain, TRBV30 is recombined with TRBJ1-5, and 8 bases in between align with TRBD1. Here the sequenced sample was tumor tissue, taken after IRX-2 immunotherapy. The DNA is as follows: TGTGCCTGGAGTGGACAGGGGAATCAGCCCCAGCATTTT. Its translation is CAWSGQGNQPQHF.